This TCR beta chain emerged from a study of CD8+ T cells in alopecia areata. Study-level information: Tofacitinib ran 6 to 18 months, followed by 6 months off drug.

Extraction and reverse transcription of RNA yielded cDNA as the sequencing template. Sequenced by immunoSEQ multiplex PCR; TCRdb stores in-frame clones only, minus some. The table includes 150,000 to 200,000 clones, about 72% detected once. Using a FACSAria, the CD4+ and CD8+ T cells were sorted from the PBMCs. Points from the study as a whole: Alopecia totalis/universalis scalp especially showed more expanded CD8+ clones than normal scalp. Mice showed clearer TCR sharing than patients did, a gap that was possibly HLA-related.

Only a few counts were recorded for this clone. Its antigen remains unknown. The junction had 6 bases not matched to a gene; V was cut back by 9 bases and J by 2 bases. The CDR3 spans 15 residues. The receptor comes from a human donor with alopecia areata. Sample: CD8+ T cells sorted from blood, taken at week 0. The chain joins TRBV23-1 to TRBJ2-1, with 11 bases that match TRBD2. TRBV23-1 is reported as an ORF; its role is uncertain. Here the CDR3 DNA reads TGCGCCAGTAGACTAGCGGGGAGAACCTACAATGAGCAGTTCTTC. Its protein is CASRLAGRTYNEQFF.